The 30 T cell receptor beta chains listed next were all sequenced from one sample in a study of cytomegalovirus exposure and HLA in healthy donors. PCR was performed using 60 Vbeta and 13 Jbeta primers. Measured with immunoSEQ multiplex PCR; TCRdb has only the in-frame clones, and not every one. The repertoire holds some 130,000 clones, with around 76% as singletons. Source material: PBMCs. All receptors derive from a woman aged 50 to 65 in good health and CMV-seronegative.

The J gene is TRBJ1-2, the V gene TRBV29-1, with 8 positions matching TRBD1. This CDR3 contains 15 residues. CDR1 is SQVTM and CDR2 is ANQGSEA in the germline V gene. The trim removed 3 bases at V and 2 bases at J, leaving 8 bases unmatched. CDR3 in DNA: TGCAGCGTTGAGGAGGACAGGGCGGTAAACTATGGCTACACCTTC. It is translated as CSVEEDRAVNYGYTF.

This clone was counted a single time. V is TRBV7-2 and J is TRBJ1-5; TRBD1 is a possible D gene (6 bases). Trimming left V 5 bases short and J 5 bases short, with 13 bases between. The CDR3 is 14 amino acids. CDR1 is SGHTA, CDR2 FQGNSA, per germline. This CDR3 is CASSQRGGDQPQHF. The DNA of the CDR3 is TGTGCCAGCAGCCAGAGGGGGGGCGATCAGCCCCAGCATTTT. Combining the CDR3 with reference TRBV7-2 and TRBJ1-5 gives the whole variable domain GAGVSQSPSNKVTEKGKDVELRCDPISGHTALYWYRQSLGQGLEFLIYFQGNSAPDKSGLPSDRFSAERTGGSVSTLTIQRTQQEDSAVYLCASSQRGGDQPQHFGDGTRLSIL.

This clone was picked up a small number of times. V is TRBV12-5 and J is TRBJ2-3, with 10 bases matching TRBD2. Trimming took 2 bases from V and 0 from J; bases not matched to a gene: 5. The CDR3 covers 17 residues. Germline V gene data show CDR1 as LGHNT and CDR2 as FRNRAP. The CDR3 DNA follows: TGTGCTAGTGGTTTGCTCATGACTAGCGGGAGCACAGATACGCAGTATTTT. It specifies CASGLLMTSGSTDTQYF.

This sequence joins TRBV5-1 and TRBJ1-4; 8 bases are shared with TRBD1. Germline CDR1 and CDR2: SGHRS and YFSETQ. J gave up 2 bases and V 4 bases, and 10 bases lay outside the gene matches. The CDR3 is 17 residues long. This chain's CDR3 is CASSPGQGIHTNEKLFF. The CDR3 nucleotides read TGCGCCAGCAGCCCCGGACAGGGAATCCACACTAATGAAAAACTGTTTTTT. Looking up the rest from reference TRBV5-1 and TRBJ1-4 gives the full variable domain: KAGVTQTPRYLIKTRGQQVTLSCSPISGHRSVSWYQQTPGQGLQFLFEYFSETQRNKGNFPGRFSGRQFSNSRSEMNVSTLELGDSALYLCASSPGQGIHTNEKLFFGSGTQLSVL.

This rearrangement joins TRBV7-3 to TRBJ2-5; 12 bases align to TRBD2. CDR3 size: 16 residues. Trimming at V came to 5 bases and at J to 5 bases, leaving 9 bases not matched to a gene. The germline V gene has CDR1 SGHTA and CDR2 FQGTGA. Here the CDR3 DNA reads TGTGCCAGCAGCCGCGGGGCTAGCGGGAGGGGGGAGACCCAGTACTTC. The encoded protein is CASSRGASGRGETQYF.

This sequence joins TRBV29-1 and TRBJ2-2; 9 nucleotides match TRBD1. Trimming cost V 4 bases and J 5 bases; bases outside gene matches: 8. Germline V CDR1 and CDR2: SQVTM, ANQGSEA. The CDR3 runs 15 residues. DNA for the CDR3: TGCAGCGTTGCAGACAGGGGGGATGAGACCGGGGAGCTGTTTTTT. It yields the protein CSVADRGDETGELFF.

J is TRBJ1-5 and V is TRBV5-1; a possible D gene is TRBD1 (5 bases). Trimming pared 0 bases from V and 3 bases from J, leaving 10 bases between. Per the germline V gene, CDR1 is SGHRS and CDR2 is YFSETQ. The CDR3 consists of 15 residues. The CDR3 DNA is TGCGCCAGCAGCTTGGCAGGGTTTACCAATCAGCCCCAGCATTTT. It encodes CASSLAGFTNQPQHF.

This sequence joins TRBV6-5 and TRBJ2-4; possibly TRBD1 for D (5 bases). The germline gives CDR1 MNHEY, CDR2 SVGAGI. The CDR3 is 13 residues long. The V end lost 2 bases, the J end lost 6 bases, and 8 bases lay between the germline ends. CDR3 in DNA: TGTGCCAGCAGTTACGACAGAACAAACATTCAGTACTTC. It specifies CASSYDRTNIQYF.

The chain has TRBV4-3 and TRBJ1-2, with D possibly TRBD1 on 6 matching bases. This CDR3 spans 14 amino acids. CDR1 is LGHNA, CDR2 YSLEER, per germline. V was cut by 6 bases and J by 1 base, with 12 bases left in between. The CDR3 DNA sequence: TGCGCCAGCAGGGGGCAGGGGATTAACTATGGCTACACCTTC. Translation: CASRGQGINYGYTF.

This chain joins TRBV7-9 and TRBJ2-5; 7 nucleotides agree with TRBD1. This CDR3 is 15 amino acids long. Germline V gene lookup returns CDR1 SEHNR and CDR2 FQNEAQ (reference sequence). With V trimmed by 1 base and J by 2 bases, 4 bases remained unmatched. The CDR3 nucleotides are TGTGCCAGCAGCTTAGGACAGGGTGGGCAAGAGACCCAGTACTTC. As protein: CASSLGQGGQETQYF.

The rearrangement joins TRBV4-3 to TRBJ1-2, with D possibly matching TRBD1 (6 bases). V was shortened by 0 bases and J by 4 bases, with 15 bases between the two germline ends. This CDR3 comprises 16 residues. Germline-derived CDR1 and CDR2 are LGHNA and YSLEER. CDR3 DNA: TGCGCCAGCAGCCAAGATCTTGGTACAGGGTTCTATGGCTACACCTTC. Its protein product is CASSQDLGTGFYGYTF.

The chain joins TRBV7-2 to TRBJ1-1; 7 bases match TRBD1. The CDR3 has 15 residues. The V gene's germline CDR1 is SGHTA and CDR2 FQGNSA. V lost 5 bases to trimming and J lost 0 bases; unmatched junction nucleotides: 6. The DNA for the CDR3 is TGTGCCAGCAGCGATTGGGACAGCCTGAACACTGAAGCTTTCTTT. This encodes CASSDWDSLNTEAFF.

The genes are TRBV4-1 and TRBJ2-3; D is possibly TRBD2 (5 bases). V dropped 3 bases and J dropped 0 bases, with 16 bases sitting between them. CDR3 size: 17 residues. Germline CDR1 MGHRA, CDR2 YSYEKL. CDR3 nucleotide sequence: TGCGCCAGCAGCCATCCCTCGAGTCGCGGGAGCACAGATACGCAGTATTTT. This translates into CASSHPSSRGSTDTQYF.

The CDR3 here is CSVEGFGGGGGEWEKLFF. CDR3 sequence (DNA): TGCAGCGTTGAAGGATTCGGGGGCGGGGGTGGTGAGTGGGAAAAACTGTTTTTT. The chain is built from TRBV29-1 and TRBJ1-4, with D possibly being TRBD1 (6 bases). The length of the CDR3 is 18 residues. Trimming cost V 1 base and J 8 bases, with 26 bases left between them. Germline CDR1 reads SQVTM; CDR2 reads ANQGSEA.

The chain joins TRBV10-1 to TRBJ1-1; no definite D call. This CDR3 has 14 amino acids. With 7 bases removed from V and 4 bases from J, the gap between germline ends came to 16 bases. CDR1 is WNHNN, CDR2 SYGVQD, per germline (reference sequence). The CDR3 region has the DNA TGCGCCAGCACCTCGGGAGGCGCGATCACTGAAGCTTTCTTT. Its protein is CASTSGGAITEAFF.

This clone was seen a single time. The chain carries TRBV6-5 and TRBJ2-2; D unresolved. The germline V and J ends were trimmed by 2 bases and 4 bases, with 8 bases remaining between them. The CDR3 runs to 14 residues. The germline V gene has CDR1 MNHEY and CDR2 SVGAGI. The CDR3 protein is CASSYQRLTGELFF. In DNA, the CDR3 is TGTGCCAGCAGTTACCAGAGACTCACCGGGGAGCTGTTTTTT.

This rearrangement joins TRBV5-6 to TRBJ1-1; 7 bases align to TRBD1. The CDR3 is made up of 16 amino acids. V lost 4 bases to trimming and J lost 1 base; unmatched junction nucleotides: 10. CDR1 is SGHDT, CDR2 YYEEEE, per germline. This CDR3 is CASSHIMGQPNTEAFF. The CDR3 DNA follows: TGTGCCAGCAGCCATATTATGGGACAGCCGAACACTGAAGCTTTCTTT.

The rearrangement joins TRBV2 to TRBJ2-6, with D maybe TRBD1 (7 bases). With 8 bases removed from V and 0 bases from J, the gap between germline ends came to 11 bases. Germline V gene sequence: CDR1 SNHLY, CDR2 FYNNEI. The CDR3 runs to 15 residues. Written as DNA, the CDR3 is TGTGCCAGCGGGCGGGACAGCTCTGGGGCCAACGTCCTGACTTTC. The encoded protein is CASGRDSSGANVLTF.

V and J are TRBV5-4 and TRBJ2-2; a possible D gene is TRBD2 (6 bases). Trimming stripped 1 base from V and 9 bases from J, with 16 bases between. This CDR3 region has 15 residues. Germline lookup yields CDR1 SGHNT and CDR2 YYREEE (reference sequence). CDR3 amino acids: CASSLSEGVHRELFF. CDR3 bases: TGTGCCAGCAGCTTGTCGGAGGGAGTGCACCGGGAGCTGTTTTTT.

CDR3 coding DNA: TGTGCCAGCAGTTTCGCTACCACCCTCACAGATACGCAGTATTTT. Amino acid sequence: CASSFATTLTDTQYF. This chain links TRBV27 with TRBJ2-3; no clear D. The CDR3 loop spans 15 amino acids. V was shortened by 3 bases and J by 2 bases, with 12 bases between the two germline ends. The germline V gene encodes CDR1 MNHEY and CDR2 SMNVEV (reference sequence).

This clone was observed a few times. The genes are TRBV4-1 and TRBJ2-2, with 7 bases identical to TRBD2. The V segment lost 5 bases and the J segment 6 bases; nucleotides outside the gene matches: 6. Germline V CDR1 and CDR2: MGHRA, YSYEKL. The CDR3 spans 14 residues. Here the CDR3 reads CASSTRELAGELFF. CDR3 DNA sequence: TGCGCCAGCAGCACGCGGGAGCTCGCCGGGGAGCTGTTTTTT.

This clone was recorded a few times. The gene calls are TRBV6-1 and TRBJ1-5, with a weak D call TRBD1 (5 bases). The V end was cut by 0 bases, the J end by 9 bases, with 12 bases between. Germline lookup yields CDR1 MNHNS and CDR2 SASEGT. The CDR3 loop spans 14 amino acids. This CDR3 is CASSEAVRGTPQHF. The CDR3, as DNA: TGTGCCAGCAGTGAAGCGGTCCGGGGGACGCCCCAGCATTTT.

V gene TRBV7-2 combines with J gene TRBJ1-4; 7 positions match TRBD1. The CDR3 contains 14 residues. From germline, CDR1 is SGHTA and CDR2 FQGNSA. Trimming took 4 bases from V and 8 from J; bases not matched to a gene: 7. This CDR3 reads CASSWGQRGEKLFF. CDR3 nucleotide sequence: TGTGCCAGCAGCTGGGGACAGCGAGGGGAAAAACTGTTTTTT.

Details on this clone: Compared with germline, one end of the junction differs, possibly owing to a read error. The rearrangement uses TRBV29-1 and TRBJ1-2, with 10 nucleotides matching TRBD1. Germline V CDR1 and CDR2: SQVTM, ANQGSEA. The CDR3 runs to 14 residues. This CDR3 is CSVARDRGGYGYPF. CDR3 nucleotide sequence: TGCAGCGTTGCACGGGACAGGGGAGGATATGGCTACCCCTTC.

V and J are TRBV2 and TRBJ2-7, with 8 bases aligning to TRBD1. The junction had 0 bases not matched to a gene; V was cut back by 3 bases and J by 2 bases. The V gene's germline CDR1 is SNHLY and CDR2 FYNNEI. The CDR3 runs to 13 residues. CDR3 sequence: CASSEDRAYEQYF. The CDR3 nucleotides read TGTGCCAGCAGTGAGGACAGGGCCTACGAGCAGTACTTC.

The V call is TRBV7-9, the J call TRBJ2-6, with 7 nucleotides matching TRBD1. CDR1 SEHNR and CDR2 FQNEAQ come from the germline V gene (reference sequence). With V trimmed by 5 bases and J by 4 bases, 14 bases remained unmatched. The CDR3 totals 18 residues. CDR3 sequence: CASSLGDGRGLGANVLTF. The DNA of the CDR3 is TGTGCCAGCAGCCTAGGGGATGGCAGGGGGTTGGGGGCCAACGTCCTGACTTTC.

The chain's CDR3 is CASSKALTSGIPFSYNEQFF. CDR3 coding DNA: TGTGCCAGCAGCAAAGCGCTAACTAGCGGGATCCCCTTCTCCTACAATGAGCAGTTCTTC. The chain employs TRBV21-1 and TRBJ2-1; the D call TRBD2 from the table was never checked on the DNA. TRBV21-1 is designated a pseudogene. The CDR3 totals 20 residues.

The V and J genes are TRBV4-1 and TRBJ2-7, with TRBD2 matching over 7 bases. The V segment lost 8 bases and the J segment 9 bases; nucleotides outside the gene matches: 16. Germline V gene data show CDR1 as MGHRA and CDR2 as YSYEKL. The length of the CDR3 is 14 residues. In DNA form, the CDR3 reads TGCGCCAGCCGCTGGGTGGCGGGAGTTGGCGGGCAGTACTTC. It yields the protein CASRWVAGVGGQYF.

This chain uses TRBV28 with TRBJ2-7; D remains ambiguous. V lost 3 bases and J lost 0, with 12 bases in between. Germline loops: CDR1 MDHEN, CDR2 SYDVKM. The CDR3 length is 15 residues. CDR3 protein: CASSLIPPSSYEQYF. In DNA, the CDR3 is TGTGCCAGCAGTTTGATTCCGCCGAGCTCCTACGAGCAGTACTTC.

The genes are TRBV5-4 and TRBJ1-2; D not certain. The CDR3 is 15 residues long. Trimming shortened V by 1 base and J by 0 bases, and 10 bases separated the two germline ends. Germline V lookup: CDR1 SGHNT, CDR2 YYREEE (reference sequence). Written as DNA, the CDR3 is TGTGCCAGCAGCTTGTATATCACTTCTAACTATGGCTACACCTTC. Its protein is CASSLYITSNYGYTF.